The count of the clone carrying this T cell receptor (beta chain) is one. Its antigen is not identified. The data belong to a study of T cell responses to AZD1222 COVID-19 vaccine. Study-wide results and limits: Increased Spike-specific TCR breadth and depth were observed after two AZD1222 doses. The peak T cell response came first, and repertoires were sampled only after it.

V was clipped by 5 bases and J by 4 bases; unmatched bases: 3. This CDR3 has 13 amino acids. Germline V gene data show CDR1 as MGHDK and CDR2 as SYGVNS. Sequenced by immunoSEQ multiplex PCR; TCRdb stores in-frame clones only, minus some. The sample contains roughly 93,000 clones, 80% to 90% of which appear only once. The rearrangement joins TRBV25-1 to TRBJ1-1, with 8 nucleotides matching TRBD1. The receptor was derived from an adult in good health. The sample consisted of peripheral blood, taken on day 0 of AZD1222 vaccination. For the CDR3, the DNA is TGTGCCAGCAGTCGGACAGGGAGCACTGAAGCTTTCTTT. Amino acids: CASSRTGSTEAFF.